A selection of T cell receptor beta chains follows, all from one sample in a study of cytomegalovirus exposure and HLA in healthy donors. Clones were sequenced by immunoSEQ multiplex PCR, and TCRdb holds only the in-frame ones, with some missing. The sample records about 130,000 clones, 65% to 90% being singletons. The sequencing sample was made of PBMCs. The source is a girl aged 2-10 years in good health and CMV-seronegative. CDR3s include the opening cysteine and the closing phenylalanine or tryptophan. The D gene is left open where the match is weak. A row's size may be missing; if present it is once, few, many or a size class.

v_call	clone_size	d_call	j_call	cdr3_nt	cdr3_aa
TRBV25-1	few	TRBD1	TRBJ2-5	TGTGCCAGCAGTGAGGGACAGGCCCAAGAGACCCAGTACTTC	CASSEGQAQETQYF
TRBV2	NA	TRBD1	TRBJ1-1	TGTGCCAGCAGTACCACAGGGGGCATGATACTAAACGCTGAAGCTTTCTTT	CASSTTGGMILNAEAFF
TRBV19	NA	TRBD1	TRBJ1-2	TGTGCCAGTAGTCGGGACAGGGCTGACTATGGCTACACCTTC	CASSRDRADYGYTF
TRBV25-1	NA	TRBD1	TRBJ2-7	TGTGCCAGCAGTTTTCCGGGACAGGGGTCCTACGAGCAGTACTTC	CASSFPGQGSYEQYF
TRBV27	NA	NA	TRBJ2-7	TGTGCCAGCAGTTGGGGGGGAACAGGGAAGTACGAGCAGTACTTC	CASSWGGTGKYEQYF
TRBV5-1	NA	TRBD2	TRBJ2-2	TGCGCCAGCAGCACGGGACTAGCGGGACCCGGGGAGCTGTTTTTT	CASSTGLAGPGELFF
TRBV2	NA	NA	TRBJ2-2	TGTGCCAGCAGTGTTCTCGCCGGGGAGCTGTTTTTT	CASSVLAGELFF
TRBV6-1	NA	TRBD1	TRBJ2-7	TGTGCCAGCAGTGGCCGGGACAGGGGTGGCTACGAGCAGTACTTC	CASSGRDRGGYEQYF
TRBV30	NA	TRBD2	TRBJ2-5	TGTGCCTGGGGCGGACTAGCGGGATGGGAAGAGACCCAGTACTTC	CAWGGLAGWEETQYF
TRBV4-1	NA	TRBD1	TRBJ1-4	TGCGCCAGCAGCCAAGATGTGCAGGGGGAGGCTGAAAAACTGTTTTTT	CASSQDVQGEAEKLFF
TRBV5-1	NA	NA	TRBJ2-7	TGCGCCAGGGACGGGGACTACGAGCAGTACTTC	CARDGDYEQYF
TRBV4-1	few	TRBD2	TRBJ2-1	TGCGCCAGCAGTGTTATCGGGGGGGCTATGGACAATGAGCAGTTCTTC	CASSVIGGAMDNEQFF
TRBV28	NA	NA	TRBJ1-2	TGTGCCAGCAGTTTGGAGGGAGGTGGCTACACCTTC	CASSLEGGGYTF
TRBV7-9	NA	NA	TRBJ1-2	TGTGCCAGCAGCCCCCGGACAAGCTATGGCTACACCTTC	CASSPRTSYGYTF
TRBV7-8	NA	TRBD2	TRBJ2-3	TGTGCCAGCAGCGCTACCCCCCTACTAGCGGGTTTACCTGGCACAGATACGCAGTATTTT	CASSATPLLAGLPGTDTQYF
TRBV2	once	TRBD1	TRBJ2-2	TGTGCCAGCAGTAGACAGGGCACCAACACCGGGGAGCTGTTTTTT	CASSRQGTNTGELFF
TRBV4-1	NA	NA	TRBJ1-2	TGCGCCAGCAGCCAAGGAAATTGGGGGGGTTCAGGGTGGACCTTC	CASSQGNWGGSGWTF
TRBV5-4	few	TRBD1	TRBJ1-4	TGTGCCAGCAGCTTGGACAGGGGAGGTGAAAAACTGTTTTTT	CASSLDRGGEKLFF
TRBV28	once	NA	TRBJ1-1	TGTGCCAGCAGTTTATCCTCGTATCTAGGGGTCTCTGGTAACACTGAAGCTTTCTTT	CASSLSSYLGVSGNTEAFF
TRBV6-5	NA	TRBD2	TRBJ2-7	TGTGCCAGCAGTTACTTGGGGGGGGAGCAGTACTTC	CASSYLGGEQYF
TRBV29-1	NA	NA	TRBJ1-5	TGCAGCGTTCCCAGTCCACTAAATCAGCCCCAGCATTTT	CSVPSPLNQPQHF
TRBV5-4	NA	NA	TRBJ2-3	TGTGCCAGCAGCTTGGATATAGATACGCAGTATTTT	CASSLDIDTQYF
TRBV5-1	NA	NA	TRBJ2-1	TGCGCCAGCAGCGAGACTTTGGGTTACAATGAGCAGTTCTTC	CASSETLGYNEQFF
TRBV4-3	few	NA	TRBJ2-1	TGCGCCAGCAGCCAAACCCGGGGACAAACGGACGATGAGCAGTTCTTC	CASSQTRGQTDDEQFF
TRBV14	NA	TRBD1	TRBJ1-4	TGTGCCAGCAGCCAAGCCCCCAGGGGGCTAGCTAATGAAAAACTGTTTTTT	CASSQAPRGLANEKLFF
TRBV7-7	NA	NA	TRBJ2-5	TGTGCCAGCAGCTTAGCGCACCAGAAACAAGAGACCCAGTACTTC	CASSLAHQKQETQYF
TRBV6-5	NA	TRBD2	TRBJ2-1	TGTGCCAGCAGCCCAGGGACTAGTGGTTTAGGTGAGCAGTTCTTC	CASSPGTSGLGEQFF
TRBV7-8	NA	NA	TRBJ1-4	TGTGCCAGCAGCTTAGCGCGGGTACCAACTAATGAAAAACTGTTTTTT	CASSLARVPTNEKLFF
TRBV6-1	NA	TRBD1	TRBJ2-1	TGTGCCAGCACTCTGGACAGGAATGAGCAGTTCTTC	CASTLDRNEQFF
TRBV6-6	NA	NA	TRBJ2-1	TGTGCCAGCAGTTTCGGCGGCCCCGGGGGAAATGAGCAGTTCTTC	CASSFGGPGGNEQFF
TRBV13	NA	NA	TRBJ1-1	TGTGCCAGCAGCTTCCAGGGTACGGACACTGAAGCTTTCTTT	CASSFQGTDTEAFF
TRBV7-2	NA	NA	TRBJ2-2	TGTGCCAGCAGCCCCCTGGGGGAGCTGTTTTTT	CASSPLGELFF
TRBV7-9	NA	NA	TRBJ2-7	TGTGCCAGCAGTCGGACTATTCCCTACGAGCAGTACTTC	CASSRTIPYEQYF
TRBV5-5	NA	NA	TRBJ1-2	TGTGCCAGCAGCTTGGACAGTGCTAACTATGGCTACACCTTC	CASSLDSANYGYTF
TRBV5-8	few	NA	TRBJ1-5	TGTGCCAGCAGCTCCAACAGGGCCGGGGGCAATCAGCCCCAGCATTTT	CASSSNRAGGNQPQHF
TRBV7-9	NA	TRBD2	TRBJ2-7	TGTGCCAGCAGCTTTAGCGGGGGGGCGTACGAGCAGTACTTC	CASSFSGGAYEQYF
TRBV9	NA	NA	TRBJ2-1	TGTGCCAGCAGCGTTAATCTATTCCGAGAGCAGTTCTTC	CASSVNLFREQFF
TRBV29-1	few	TRBD1	TRBJ2-7	TGCAGCGTTGTTCTATCGAGGGGGCTTCGCTTATCCTACGAGCAGTACTTC	CSVVLSRGLRLSYEQYF
TRBV5-1	NA	NA	TRBJ2-1	TGCGCCAGCAGCTCTTCAGAGCGGGTCTATGAGCAGTTCTTC	CASSSSERVYEQFF
TRBV4-1	NA	NA	TRBJ2-5	TGCGCCAGCAGCCAAGATCAAACAGGCAATTCGAAGACCCAGTACTTC	CASSQDQTGNSKTQYF
TRBV7-2	once	NA	TRBJ2-5	TGTGCCAGCAGCGGACTCCTGGGGACCCAGTACTTC	CASSGLLGTQYF
TRBV6-1	NA	NA	TRBJ1-1	TGTGCCAGCAGTGTCCCGGGGGATTCCGCCACTGTAGCTTTCTTT	CASSVPGDSATVAFF
TRBV30	few	NA	TRBJ2-7	TGTGCCTGGAGAGGGGTAGACAGCGTACACTACGAGCAGTACTTC	CAWRGVDSVHYEQYF
TRBV29-1	NA	NA	TRBJ1-2	TGCAGCGTTGATCAGGTGTATGGCTACACCTTC	CSVDQVYGYTF
TRBV6-6	NA	NA	TRBJ1-3	TGTGCCAGCTGGCTCCTCTCTGGAAACACCATATATTTT	CASWLLSGNTIYF
TRBV4-1	NA	TRBD1	TRBJ1-2	TGCGCCAGCAGCCAAGAGAGGGGGCTGGGTGGCTACACCTTC	CASSQERGLGGYTF
TRBV5-8	NA	TRBD1	TRBJ2-3	TGTGCCAGCAGCTTGGCCCGACAGGGATCGAACACAGATACGCAGTATTTT	CASSLARQGSNTDTQYF
TRBV4-3	NA	TRBD1	TRBJ1-6	TGCGCCAGCAGCCAGGGTACTCCGGGACAGTCTAATTCACCCCTCCACTTT	CASSQGTPGQSNSPLHF
TRBV6-4	NA	NA	TRBJ1-3	TGTGCCAGCAAACTCTCTGGAAACACCATATATTTT	CASKLSGNTIYF
TRBV2	NA	TRBD2	TRBJ2-7	TGTGCCAGCAGGAGCGGGGGGAGGCTCTACGAGCAGTACTTC	CASRSGGRLYEQYF
TRBV9	NA	NA	TRBJ1-2	TGTGCCAGCAGCCCCCAGGTAGACGTACTCTATGGCTACACCTTC	CASSPQVDVLYGYTF
TRBV19	NA	TRBD1	TRBJ1-1	TGTGCCAGTAGTAACAGGGGAAACACTGAAGCTTTCTTT	CASSNRGNTEAFF
TRBV4-2	NA	TRBD2	TRBJ2-1	TGTGCCAGCAGCCAAGACCGAGCGGGAGGGCCAATGGGCAATGAGCAGTTCTTC	CASSQDRAGGPMGNEQFF
TRBV30	few	NA	TRBJ1-1	TGTGCCTGGAGTCCCAATGAGGCTGAAGCTTTCTTT	CAWSPNEAEAFF